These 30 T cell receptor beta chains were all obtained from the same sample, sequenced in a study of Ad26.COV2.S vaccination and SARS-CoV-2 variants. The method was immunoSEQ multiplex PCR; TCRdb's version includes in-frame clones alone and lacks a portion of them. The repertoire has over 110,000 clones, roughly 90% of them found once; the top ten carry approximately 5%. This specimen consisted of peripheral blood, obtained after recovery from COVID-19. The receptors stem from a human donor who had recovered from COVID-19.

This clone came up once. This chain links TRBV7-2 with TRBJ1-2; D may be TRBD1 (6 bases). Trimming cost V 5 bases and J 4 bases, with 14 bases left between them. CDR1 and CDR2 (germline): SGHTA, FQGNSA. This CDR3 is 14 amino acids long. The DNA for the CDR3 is TGTGCCAGCAGCAAGGACAGAGGGGGCTATGGCTACACCTTC. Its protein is CASSKDRGGYGYTF. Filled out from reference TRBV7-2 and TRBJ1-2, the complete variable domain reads GAGVSQSPSNKVTEKGKDVELRCDPISGHTALYWYRQSLGQGLEFLIYFQGNSAPDKSGLPSDRFSAERTGGSVSTLTIQRTQQEDSAVYLCASSKDRGGYGYTFGSGTRLTVV.

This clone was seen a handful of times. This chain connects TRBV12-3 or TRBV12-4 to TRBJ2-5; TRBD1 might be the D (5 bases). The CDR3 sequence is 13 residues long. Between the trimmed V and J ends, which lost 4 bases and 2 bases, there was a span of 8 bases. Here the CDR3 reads CASSSGRQETQYF. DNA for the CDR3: TGTGCCAGCAGTTCAGGGCGGCAAGAGACCCAGTACTTC.

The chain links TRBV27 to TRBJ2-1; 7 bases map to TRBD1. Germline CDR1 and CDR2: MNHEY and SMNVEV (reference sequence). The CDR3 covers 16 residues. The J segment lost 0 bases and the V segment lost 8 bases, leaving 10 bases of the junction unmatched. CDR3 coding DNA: TGTGCCAGCGCTCTAGACAGGGACCACTCCTACAATGAGCAGTTCTTC. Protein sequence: CASALDRDHSYNEQFF.

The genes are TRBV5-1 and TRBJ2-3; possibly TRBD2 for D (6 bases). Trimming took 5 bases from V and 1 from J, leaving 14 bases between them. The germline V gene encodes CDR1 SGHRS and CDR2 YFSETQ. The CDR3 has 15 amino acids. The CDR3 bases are TGCGCCAGCAGACCCCAGCGGGCGGGCACAGATACGCAGTATTTT. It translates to CASRPQRAGTDTQYF.

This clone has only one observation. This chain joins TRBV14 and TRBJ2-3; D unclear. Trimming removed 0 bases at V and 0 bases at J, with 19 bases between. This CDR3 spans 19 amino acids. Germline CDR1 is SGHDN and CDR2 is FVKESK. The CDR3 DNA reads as TGTGCCAGCAGCCAAGATGCCCCTCTATTGACAACTAGCACAGATACGCAGTATTTT. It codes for CASSQDAPLLTTSTDTQYF.

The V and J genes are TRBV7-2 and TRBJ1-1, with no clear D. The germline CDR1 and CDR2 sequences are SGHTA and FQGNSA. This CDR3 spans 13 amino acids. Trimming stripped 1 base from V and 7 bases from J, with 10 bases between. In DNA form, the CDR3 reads TGTGCCAGCAGCTTAGGTGGCAAGTTTGAAGCTTTCTTT. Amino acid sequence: CASSLGGKFEAFF. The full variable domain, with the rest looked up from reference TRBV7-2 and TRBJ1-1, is GAGVSQSPSNKVTEKGKDVELRCDPISGHTALYWYRQSLGQGLEFLIYFQGNSAPDKSGLPSDRFSAERTGGSVSTLTIQRTQQEDSAVYLCASSLGGKFEAFFGQGTRLTVV.

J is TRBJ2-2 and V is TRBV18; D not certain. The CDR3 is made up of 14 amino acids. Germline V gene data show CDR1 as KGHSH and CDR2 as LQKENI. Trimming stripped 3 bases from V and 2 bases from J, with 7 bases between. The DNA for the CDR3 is TGTGCCAGCTCACCGTACAGTAACACCGGGGAGCTGTTTTTT. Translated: CASSPYSNTGELFF.

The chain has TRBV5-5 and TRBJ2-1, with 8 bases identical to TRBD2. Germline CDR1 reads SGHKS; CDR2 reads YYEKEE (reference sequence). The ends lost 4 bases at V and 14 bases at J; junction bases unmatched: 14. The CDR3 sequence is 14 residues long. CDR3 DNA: TGTGCCAGCAGCCCCCCGGGGGGGGCCGGGTCTGAGTTCTTC. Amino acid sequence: CASSPPGGAGSEFF. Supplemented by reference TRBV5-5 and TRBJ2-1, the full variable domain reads DAGVTQSPTHLIKTRGQQVTLRCSPISGHKSVSWYQQVLGQGPQFIFQYYEKEERGRGNFPDRFSARQFPNYSSELNVNALLLGDSALYLCASSPPGGAGSEFFGPGTRLTVL.

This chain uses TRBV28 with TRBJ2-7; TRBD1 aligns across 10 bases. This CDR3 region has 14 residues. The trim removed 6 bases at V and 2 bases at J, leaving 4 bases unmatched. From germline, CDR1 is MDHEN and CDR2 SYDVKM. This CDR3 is CASRGQGPPYEQYF. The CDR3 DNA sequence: TGTGCCAGCAGGGGACAGGGGCCCCCCTACGAGCAGTACTTC. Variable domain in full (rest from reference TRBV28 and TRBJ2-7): DVKVTQSSRYLVKRTGEKVFLECVQDMDHENMFWYRQDPGLGLRLIYFSYDVKMKEKGDIPEGYSVSREKKERFSLILESASTNQTSMYLCASRGQGPPYEQYFGPGTRLTVT.

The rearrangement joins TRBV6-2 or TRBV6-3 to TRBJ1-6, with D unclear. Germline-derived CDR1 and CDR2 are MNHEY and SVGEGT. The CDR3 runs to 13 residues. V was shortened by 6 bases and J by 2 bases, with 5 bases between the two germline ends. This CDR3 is CASSPAYNSPLHF. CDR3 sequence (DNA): TGTGCCAGCAGCCCGGCCTATAATTCACCCCTCCACTTT.

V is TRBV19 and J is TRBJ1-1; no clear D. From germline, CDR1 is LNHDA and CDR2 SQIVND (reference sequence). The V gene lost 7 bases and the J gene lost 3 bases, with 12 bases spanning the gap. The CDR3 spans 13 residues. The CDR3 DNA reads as TGTGCCAGTATCAACGACGGATACACTGAAGCTTTCTTT. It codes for CASINDGYTEAFF.

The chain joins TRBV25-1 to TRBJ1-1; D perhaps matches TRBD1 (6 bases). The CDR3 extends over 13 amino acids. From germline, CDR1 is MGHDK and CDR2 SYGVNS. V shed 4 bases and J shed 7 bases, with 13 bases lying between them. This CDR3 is CASSVGGRGEAFF. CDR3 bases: TGTGCCAGCAGTGTTGGGGGGCGAGGTGAAGCTTTCTTT.

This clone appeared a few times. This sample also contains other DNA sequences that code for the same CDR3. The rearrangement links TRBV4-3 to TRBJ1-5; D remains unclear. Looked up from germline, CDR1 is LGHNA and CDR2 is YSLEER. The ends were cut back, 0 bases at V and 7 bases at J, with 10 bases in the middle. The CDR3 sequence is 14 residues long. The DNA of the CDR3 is TGCGCCAGCAGCCAAGAGGGGAGAGGCCAGCCCCAGCATTTT. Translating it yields CASSQEGRGQPQHF.

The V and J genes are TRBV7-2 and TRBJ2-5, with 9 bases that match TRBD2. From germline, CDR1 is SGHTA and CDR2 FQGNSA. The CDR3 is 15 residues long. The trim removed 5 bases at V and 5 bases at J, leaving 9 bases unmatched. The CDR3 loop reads CASSDRGLAGETQYF. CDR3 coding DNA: TGTGCCAGCAGCGACCGGGGACTAGCAGGGGAGACCCAGTACTTC. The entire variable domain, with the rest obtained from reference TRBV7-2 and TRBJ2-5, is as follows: GAGVSQSPSNKVTEKGKDVELRCDPISGHTALYWYRQSLGQGLEFLIYFQGNSAPDKSGLPSDRFSAERTGGSVSTLTIQRTQQEDSAVYLCASSDRGLAGETQYFGPGTRLLVL.

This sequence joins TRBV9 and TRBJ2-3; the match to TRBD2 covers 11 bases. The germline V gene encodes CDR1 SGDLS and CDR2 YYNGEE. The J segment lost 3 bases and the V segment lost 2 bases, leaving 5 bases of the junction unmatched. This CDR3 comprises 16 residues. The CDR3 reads CASSVIAGGRTDTQYF. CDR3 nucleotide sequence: TGTGCCAGCAGCGTGATAGCGGGGGGGCGGACAGATACGCAGTATTTT.

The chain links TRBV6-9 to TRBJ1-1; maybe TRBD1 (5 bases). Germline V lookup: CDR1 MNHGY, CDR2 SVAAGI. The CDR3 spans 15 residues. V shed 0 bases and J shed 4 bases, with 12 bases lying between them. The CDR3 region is CASSYSGPIRTEAFF. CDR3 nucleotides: TGTGCCAGCAGTTATTCGGGACCGATTCGCACTGAAGCTTTCTTT.

The DNA of the CDR3 is TGCGCCAGCAGCCAAGAATCGTCGAACACCGGGGAGCTGTTTTTT. This encodes CASSQESSNTGELFF. This chain joins TRBV4-1 and TRBJ2-2; no definite D call. Trimming left V 0 bases short and J 0 bases short, with 5 bases between. Germline lookup yields CDR1 MGHRA and CDR2 YSYEKL. The CDR3 is 15 residues long.

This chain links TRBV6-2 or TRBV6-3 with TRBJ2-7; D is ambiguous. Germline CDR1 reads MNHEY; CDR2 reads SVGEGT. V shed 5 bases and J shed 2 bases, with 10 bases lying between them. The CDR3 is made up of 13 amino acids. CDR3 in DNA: TGTGCCAGCAGTAGCAGCCGGCCCTACGAGCAGTACTTC. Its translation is CASSSSRPYEQYF.

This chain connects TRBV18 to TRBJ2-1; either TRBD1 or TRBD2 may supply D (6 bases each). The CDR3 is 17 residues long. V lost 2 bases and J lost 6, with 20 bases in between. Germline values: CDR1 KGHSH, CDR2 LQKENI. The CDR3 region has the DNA TGTGCCAGCTCACCATTCGGGTGGACCCCGGGGGCCAATGAGCAGTTCTTC. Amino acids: CASSPFGWTPGANEQFF. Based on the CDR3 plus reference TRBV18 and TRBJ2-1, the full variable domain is NAGVMQNPRHLVRRRGQEARLRCSPMKGHSHVYWYRQLPEEGLKFMVYLQKENIIDESGMPKERFSAEFPKEGPSILRIQQVVRGDSAAYFCASSPFGWTPGANEQFFGPGTRLTVL.

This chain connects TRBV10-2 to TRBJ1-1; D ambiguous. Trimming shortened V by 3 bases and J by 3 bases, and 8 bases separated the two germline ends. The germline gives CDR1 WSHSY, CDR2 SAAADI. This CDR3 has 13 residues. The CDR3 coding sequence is TGCGCCAGCAGTGACCGGACCTACACTGAAGCTTTCTTT. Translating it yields CASSDRTYTEAFF.

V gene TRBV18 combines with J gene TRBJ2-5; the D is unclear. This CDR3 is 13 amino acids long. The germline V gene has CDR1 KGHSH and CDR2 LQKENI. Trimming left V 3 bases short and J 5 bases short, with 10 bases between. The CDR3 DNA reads TGTGCCAGCTCACCCGGGCTAGGGGAGACCCAGTACTTC. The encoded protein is CASSPGLGETQYF.

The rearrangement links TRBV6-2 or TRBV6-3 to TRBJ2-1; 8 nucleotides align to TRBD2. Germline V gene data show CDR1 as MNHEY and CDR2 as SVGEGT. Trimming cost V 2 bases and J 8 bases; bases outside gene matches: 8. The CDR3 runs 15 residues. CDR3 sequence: CASSYIGGAVDEQFF. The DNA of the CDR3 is TGTGCCAGCAGTTACATCGGGGGGGCCGTCGATGAGCAGTTCTTC.

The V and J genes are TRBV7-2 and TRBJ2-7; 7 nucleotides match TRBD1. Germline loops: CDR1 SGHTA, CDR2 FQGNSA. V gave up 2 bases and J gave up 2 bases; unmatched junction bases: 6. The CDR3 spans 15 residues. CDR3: CASSLRGQQPYEQYF. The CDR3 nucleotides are TGTGCCAGCAGCTTAAGGGGACAGCAACCCTACGAGCAGTACTTC.

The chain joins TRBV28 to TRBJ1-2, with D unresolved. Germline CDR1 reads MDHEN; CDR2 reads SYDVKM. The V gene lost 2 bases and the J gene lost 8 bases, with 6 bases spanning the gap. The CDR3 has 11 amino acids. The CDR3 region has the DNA TGTGCCAGCAGTTTAAATGGCGGCTACACCTTC. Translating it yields CASSLNGGYTF.

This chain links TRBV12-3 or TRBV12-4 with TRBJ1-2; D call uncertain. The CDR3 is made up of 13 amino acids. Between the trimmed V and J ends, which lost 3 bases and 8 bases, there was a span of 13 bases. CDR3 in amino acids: CASSFGPTRGYTF. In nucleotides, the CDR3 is TGTGCCAGCAGTTTTGGACCTACTAGAGGCTACACCTTC.

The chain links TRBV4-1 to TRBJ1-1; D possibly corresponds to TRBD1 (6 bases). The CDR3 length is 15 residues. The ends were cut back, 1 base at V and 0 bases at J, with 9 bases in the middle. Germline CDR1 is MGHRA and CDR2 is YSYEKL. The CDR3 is CASSQAGQLNTEAFF. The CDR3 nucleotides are TGCGCCAGCAGCCAAGCGGGACAATTGAACACTGAAGCTTTCTTT.

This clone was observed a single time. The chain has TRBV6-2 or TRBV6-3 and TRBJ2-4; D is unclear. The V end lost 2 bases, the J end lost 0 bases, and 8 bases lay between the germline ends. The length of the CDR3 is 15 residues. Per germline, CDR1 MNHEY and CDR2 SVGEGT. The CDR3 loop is CASSYGVLAKNIQYF. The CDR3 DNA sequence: TGTGCCAGCAGTTACGGGGTACTAGCCAAAAACATTCAGTACTTC.

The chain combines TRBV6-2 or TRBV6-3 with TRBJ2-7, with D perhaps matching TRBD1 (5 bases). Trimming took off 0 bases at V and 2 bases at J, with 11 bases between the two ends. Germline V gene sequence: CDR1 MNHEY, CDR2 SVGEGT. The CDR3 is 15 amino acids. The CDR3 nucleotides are TGTGCCAGCAGTTACTCGTCACAGGCTGCCTACGAGCAGTACTTC. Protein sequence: CASSYSSQAAYEQYF.

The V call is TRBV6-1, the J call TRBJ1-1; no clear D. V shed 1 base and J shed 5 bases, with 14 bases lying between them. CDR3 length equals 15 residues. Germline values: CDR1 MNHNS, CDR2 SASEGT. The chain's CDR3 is CASSEEWASGTEAFF. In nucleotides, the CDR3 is TGTGCCAGCAGTGAAGAATGGGCTTCGGGGACTGAAGCTTTCTTT.

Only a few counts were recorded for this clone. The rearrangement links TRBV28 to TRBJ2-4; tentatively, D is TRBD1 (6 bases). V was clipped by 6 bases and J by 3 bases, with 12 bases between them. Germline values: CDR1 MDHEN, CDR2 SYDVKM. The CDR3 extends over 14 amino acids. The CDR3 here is CASSLQGVKNIQYF. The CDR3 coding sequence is TGTGCCAGCAGCCTACAGGGCGTCAAAAACATTCAGTACTTC.